This T cell receptor (beta chain) is from a study of T cell repertoires in cytomegalovirus infection. Study-wide background: Well-studied HLA-B-restricted epitopes and recently identified HLA-C-restricted epitopes of CMV were both used in the study.

Findings and limits, study-wide: The response measured ex vivo was dominated by TCR beta clonotypes (HLA-C-restricted and CMV-specific).

TCRdb recomputed calls from the reads with MiXCR, one row per CDR3 protein. The table records fewer than 150,000 distinct CDR3 sequences, around 30% of them present only once. A note on this clonotype: Its antigen is not identified.

This CDR3 has 18 residues. Losses at the gene ends were 6 bases for V and 2 bases for J; bases not matched to a gene: 15. The TCR was taken from a human donor in good health (CMV status not recorded). Some clones in this sample may be carry-over from other donors' samples. The specimen was CD8+ T cells from cultured PBMCs, collected from culture after CMV antigen stimulation. This chain links TRBV12-3 or TRBV12-4 with TRBJ2-2, with TRBD1 matching 7 bases. The CDR3 nucleotides are TGTGCCAGCAGCAGACAGGGCCCAGCCCTCACTAACACCGGGGAGCTGTTTTTT. Amino acids: CASSRQGPALTNTGELFF.